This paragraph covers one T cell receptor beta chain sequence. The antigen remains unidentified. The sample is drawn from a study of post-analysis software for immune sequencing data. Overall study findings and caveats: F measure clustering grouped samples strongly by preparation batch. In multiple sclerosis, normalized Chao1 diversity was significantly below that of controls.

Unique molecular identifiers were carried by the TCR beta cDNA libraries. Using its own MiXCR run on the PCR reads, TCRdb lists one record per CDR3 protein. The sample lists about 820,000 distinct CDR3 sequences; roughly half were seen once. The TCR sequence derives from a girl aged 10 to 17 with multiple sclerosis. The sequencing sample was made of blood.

In DNA form, the CDR3 reads TGTGCCAGCAGTTTATCAACCCCCACCCGGGGTAACTATGGCTACACCTTC. Protein product: CASSLSTPTRGNYGYTF. V is TRBV27 and J is TRBJ1-2; D is ambiguous. CDR3 length: 17 residues. V lost 0 bases, J lost 1 base, and 15 bases lay in between. Germline V gene sequence: CDR1 MNHEY, CDR2 SMNVEV (reference sequence).